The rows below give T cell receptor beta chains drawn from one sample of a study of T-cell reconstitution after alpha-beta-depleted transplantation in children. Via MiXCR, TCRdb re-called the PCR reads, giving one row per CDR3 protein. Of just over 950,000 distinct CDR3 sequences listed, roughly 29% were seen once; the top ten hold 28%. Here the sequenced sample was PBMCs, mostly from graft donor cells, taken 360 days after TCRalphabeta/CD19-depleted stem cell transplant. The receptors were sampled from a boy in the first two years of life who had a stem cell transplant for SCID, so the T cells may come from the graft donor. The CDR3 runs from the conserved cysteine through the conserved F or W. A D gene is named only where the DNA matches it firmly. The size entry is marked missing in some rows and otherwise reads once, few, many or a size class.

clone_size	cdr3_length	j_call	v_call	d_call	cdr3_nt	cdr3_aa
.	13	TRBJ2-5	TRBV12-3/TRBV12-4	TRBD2	TGTGCCGTGCGCTTAGCGGGGCGAGAGACCCAGTACTTC	CAVRLAGRETQYF
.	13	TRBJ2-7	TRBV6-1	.	TGTGCCAGCAGAGTTGGTGTGGACTACGAGCAGTACTTC	CASRVGVDYEQYF
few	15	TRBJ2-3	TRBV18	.	TGTGCCAGCTCACTTCGCCAGAGCCGCACAGATACGCAGTATTTT	CASSLRQSRTDTQYF
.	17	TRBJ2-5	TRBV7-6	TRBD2	TGTGCCAGCAGCTTAGAAATGCGGGGGGGCGTACAAGAGACCCAGTACTTC	CASSLEMRGGVQETQYF
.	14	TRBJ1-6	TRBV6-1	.	TGTGCCAGCAGCCAGACAGCGTGGGATTCACCCCTCCACTTT	CASSQTAWDSPLHF
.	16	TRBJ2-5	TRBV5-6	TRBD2	TGTGCCAGCAGCTTGGGTGGTGCGGGGGGACAAGAGACCCAGTACTTC	CASSLGGAGGQETQYF
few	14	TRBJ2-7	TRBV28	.	TGTGCCAGCAGTTCGGATTCGGACGGCTACGAGCAGTACTTC	CASSSDSDGYEQYF
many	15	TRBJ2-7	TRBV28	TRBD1	TGTGCCCGACTGAACCCAGACAGGGATAAGTGCGAGCAGTACTTC	CARLNPDRDKCEQYF
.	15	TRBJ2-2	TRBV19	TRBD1	TGTGCCAGTACCGGGACAGGAAGGCTCCTCGGGGAGCTGTTTTTT	CASTGTGRLLGELFF
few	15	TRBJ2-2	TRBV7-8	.	TGTGCCAGCACGACCTTCGGGGGGCGCGCCGGGGAGCTGTTTTTT	CASTTFGGRAGELFF
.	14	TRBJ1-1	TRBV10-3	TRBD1	TGTGCCATCAGCCCGACAGGGGGAAACACTGAAGCTTTCTTT	CAISPTGGNTEAFF
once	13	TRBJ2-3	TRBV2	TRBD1	TGTGCCAGCGAGGACAGGGTGATGGGTACGCAGTATTTT	CASEDRVMGTQYF
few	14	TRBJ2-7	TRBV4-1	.	TGCGCCAGCAGCCAAGACCCGGCTCCCTACGAGCAGTACTTC	CASSQDPAPYEQYF
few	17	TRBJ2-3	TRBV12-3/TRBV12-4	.	TGTGCCAGCACCCGGGGGTCGGCGGGGCCTAACACAGATACGCAGTATTTT	CASTRGSAGPNTDTQYF
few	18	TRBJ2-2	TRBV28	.	TGTGCCAGCAGCCGCCCTAAGGCAGGGTGGGAGAACACCGGGGAGCTGTTTTTT	CASSRPKAGWENTGELFF
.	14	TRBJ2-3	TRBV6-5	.	TGTGCCAGCAGTTATAGGGGCGAGGTAGATACGCAGTATTTT	CASSYRGEVDTQYF
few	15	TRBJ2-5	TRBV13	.	TGTGCCAGCAGCTTACTCTCAACCCCCCAAGAGACCCAGTACTTC	CASSLLSTPQETQYF
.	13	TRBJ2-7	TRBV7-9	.	TGTGCCAGCAGCTTAGCCGACTCGGGGGAGCAGTACTTC	CASSLADSGEQYF
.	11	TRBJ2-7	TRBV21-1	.	TGTGCCAGCAGTTTTCCCGGGACGGCTCGCTTC	CASSFPGTARF
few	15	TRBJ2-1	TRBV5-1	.	TGCGCCAGCAGCTTGGAGGGGAACCTCTACAATGAGCAGTTCTTC	CASSLEGNLYNEQFF
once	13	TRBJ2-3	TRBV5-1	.	TGCGCCAGCAGCCCGACCCAGGGAAATACGCAGTATTTT	CASSPTQGNTQYF
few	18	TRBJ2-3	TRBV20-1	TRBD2	TGCAGTGCTAGGGGAGTAGCGGGGGGGCCTAGGACCACAGATACGCAGTATTTT	CSARGVAGGPRTTDTQYF
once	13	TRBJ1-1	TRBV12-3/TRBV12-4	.	TGTGCCAGCAATGGGGGCTCGGGCACTGAAGCTTTCTTT	CASNGGSGTEAFF
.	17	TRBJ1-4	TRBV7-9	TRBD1	TGTGCCAGCAGCCGACGGGACAGTTTCGCAACTAATGAAAAACTGTTTTTT	CASSRRDSFATNEKLFF
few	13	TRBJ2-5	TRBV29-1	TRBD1	TGCAGCGTTCGACAGGGCCTCCAAGAGACCCAGTACTTC	CSVRQGLQETQYF
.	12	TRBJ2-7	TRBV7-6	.	TGTGCCAGCAGCTTAGTCCCGGGCGAGCAGTACTTC	CASSLVPGEQYF
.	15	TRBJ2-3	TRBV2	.	TGTGCCAGCAGTGACAGGGACCCTCAAACAGATACGCAGTATTTT	CASSDRDPQTDTQYF
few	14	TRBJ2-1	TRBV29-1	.	TGCAGCGTTGCAGGGCAGGTCAGGCCAAATGAGCAGTTCTTC	CSVAGQVRPNEQFF
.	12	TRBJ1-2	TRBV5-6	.	TGTGCCAGCAGCTTTCAGGGTGGCGGCTACACCTTC	CASSFQGGGYTF
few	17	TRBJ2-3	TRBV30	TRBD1	TGTGCCTGGAGTGTGAGGGGTCAGGGGGCTTTCACAGATACGCAGTATTTT	CAWSVRGQGAFTDTQYF
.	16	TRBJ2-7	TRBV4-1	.	TGCGCCAGCAGCCCATACAAGTCCGGGACAAGCTACGAGCAGTACTTC	CASSPYKSGTSYEQYF
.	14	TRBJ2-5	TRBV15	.	TGTGCCACCAGCAGAGTACAGGGCGAAGAGACCCAGTACTTC	CATSRVQGEETQYF
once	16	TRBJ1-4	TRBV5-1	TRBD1	TGCGCCAGCAAGGGACAGGGGATGCCTCGCGGTGAAAAACTGTTTTTT	CASKGQGMPRGEKLFF
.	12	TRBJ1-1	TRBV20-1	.	TGCTGTGCTAGCCGGGGGGGGACTGAAGCTTTCTTT	CCASRGGTEAFF
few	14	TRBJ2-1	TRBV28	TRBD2	TGTGCCAGCAGTCCCATAGCGGGGGGTTATGAGCAGTTCTTC	CASSPIAGGYEQFF
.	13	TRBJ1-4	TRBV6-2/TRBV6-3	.	TGTGCCAGCAACCAGGACATTCGTGGAAAACTGTTTTTT	CASNQDIRGKLFF
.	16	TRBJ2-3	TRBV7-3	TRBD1	TGTGCCAGCAGCCCCGGGACAGCGATCTTCGGAGATACGCAGTATTTT	CASSPGTAIFGDTQYF